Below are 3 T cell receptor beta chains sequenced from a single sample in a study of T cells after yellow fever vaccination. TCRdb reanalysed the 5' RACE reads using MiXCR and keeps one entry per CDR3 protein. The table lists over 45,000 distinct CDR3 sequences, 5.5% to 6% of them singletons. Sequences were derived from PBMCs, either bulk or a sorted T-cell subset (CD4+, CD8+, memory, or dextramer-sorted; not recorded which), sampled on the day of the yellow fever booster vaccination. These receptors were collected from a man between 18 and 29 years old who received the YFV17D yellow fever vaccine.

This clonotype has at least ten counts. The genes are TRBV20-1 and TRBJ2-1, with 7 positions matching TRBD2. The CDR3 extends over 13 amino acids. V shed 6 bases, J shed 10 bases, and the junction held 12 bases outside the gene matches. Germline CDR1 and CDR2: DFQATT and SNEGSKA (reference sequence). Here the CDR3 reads CSARRLAVREQFF. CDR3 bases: TGCAGTGCACGGCGGCTAGCGGTGCGGGAGCAGTTCTTC.

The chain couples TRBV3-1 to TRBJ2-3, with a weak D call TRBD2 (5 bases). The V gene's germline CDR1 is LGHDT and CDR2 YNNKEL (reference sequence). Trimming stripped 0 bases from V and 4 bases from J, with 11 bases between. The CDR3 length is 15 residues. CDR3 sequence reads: CASSQDRVGADTQYF. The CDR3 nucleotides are TGTGCCAGCAGCCAAGACCGGGTGGGAGCAGATACGCAGTATTTT.

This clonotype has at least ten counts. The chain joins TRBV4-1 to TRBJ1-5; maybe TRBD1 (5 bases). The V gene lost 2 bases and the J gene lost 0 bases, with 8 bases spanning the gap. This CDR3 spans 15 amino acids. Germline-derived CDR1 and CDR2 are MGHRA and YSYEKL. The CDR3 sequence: CASSQRQNSNQPQHF. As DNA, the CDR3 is TGCGCCAGCAGCCAAAGACAGAATAGCAATCAGCCCCAGCATTTT.